This T cell receptor (beta chain) was obtained from a study of molecular identifiers for immune sequencing clone quantification (dated by TCRdb to the late 2010s). Concerning the study at large: For a replicate experiment, RNA from roughly 20,000 or 100,000 naive CD8 T cells was divided into five aliquots, and four of the five aliquots were sequenced. The study was a methods study using CD8 T cells to benchmark molecular-identifier clustering-based TCR repertoire sequencing (MIDCIRS) and TCR RNA copy counting.

Overall results and qualifications from the work: Modeling gave about three recovered TCR RNA copies per cell versus about ten by digital PCR, implying 25% to 30% capture efficiency. When barcode sub-clustering was left out, chimeric consensus sequences inflated TCR diversity, with chimeras reaching as high as 47%. In CMV-specific effector cells, clones with more than 20 RNA copies accounted for over 97% of molecules, whereas in naive cells such clones accounted for under 1%. Even against a background of 750,000 to 1,000,000 naive CD8 T cells, spiked-in Jurkat TCR RNA amounting to a single cell's worth was reported to be detectable. Identical TCR molecules sharing a barcode could cause highly expanded clone sizes to be underestimated. Naive libraries contained spiked-in Jurkat TCR RNA (around ten copies' worth), which is not part of the donor repertoire.

Libraries of naive CD8 T cells were generated from roughly 21,000 to 960,000 sorted cells, with 10%, 30% or 50% of the purified RNA used. Naive CD8 T cells were FACS-sorted as CD8+CD4-CCR7+CD45RA+ on a BD FACSAria II into RLT Plus buffer. Roughly nine TCR copies' worth of Jurkat RNA were spiked into 20,000-1,000,000 naive CD8 T cell samples to test detection sensitivity. CD8 T cells were enriched using RosetteSep CD8+ T Cell Enrichment Cocktail and Ficoll-Paque, and the enriched cells then underwent ACK red cell lysis. Library method: PCR. TCRdb lists the instrument as NextSeq 500. Bulk TCR libraries were prepared as previously described, using TCR primers listed in Table S5. Total RNA was purified with the Qiagen AllPrep DNA/RNA kit. Reads from multiple sequencing runs of the same library were pooled before analysis. Turning to the authors' computational methods: Only reads with exact TCR constant sequence were kept, trimmed to 150 nt, and grouped by their 12-nt molecular barcodes. Within each barcode group, reads were sub-clustered at a 15% Levenshtein threshold, and quality-weighted consensus sequences were built per RNA molecule. Non-functional sequences were excluded, and lower-count sequences lying one edit away from another sequence were also excluded. Based on fitting two negative binomial distributions, any barcode sub-cluster with under 20% of the maximum read count was discarded. Clones were called with MiXCR by TCRdb after fastp trimmed the public reads at Q25, and only in-frame beta chains were retained. Every distinct CDR3 protein forms one entry, paired with its most common genes and DNA. These V and J calls originate from TCRdb's pipeline instead of the authors' own analysis. For this sample there are approximately 680,000 distinct CDR3 sequences; around 25% appear just once. About 0.73% of the sample is in the top ten clones.

This clonotype was counted ten times or more. Its binding antigen is unknown. Per-base qualities were not stored, and no clone one base away is much larger. The clonotype was recovered from a human donor in good health. Some libraries in this study had Jurkat cell RNA spiked in. Sequencing was done on a sample of naive CD8+ T cells from blood, with Jurkat cell RNA spiked in. According to the study, the label for this sample's cell subset or site signals: FACS-sorted CD8+CD4-CCR7+CD45RA+ naive T cells.

The CDR3 corresponds to CASSQTSQGSLEAFF. The DNA sequence reads TGCGCCAGCAGCCAAACATCCCAGGGAAGTTTGGAAGCTTTCTTT. The sequence is built from TRBV4-3 and TRBJ1-1, and perhaps TRBD1 as D gene, on 5 matching bases. The cysteine opens and the phenylalanine closes a CDR3 of 15 amino acids. Just CDR3 DNA is preserved here, 45 bases in frame from base 1. Trimming removed 2 bases from V and 8 bases from J, leaving 18 bases between the germline ends. The germline V gene encodes CDR1 LGHNA and CDR2 YSLEER.